The 30 T cell receptor beta chains reported below all come from one sample, sequenced in a study of blood T cells in healthy people across ages. Primed by a sample-barcoded 5' primer and a J-beta primer mix, a second PCR proceeded for about 6 to 12 cycles. TCRdb redid the calling of the 5' RACE reads with MiXCR, one entry per CDR3 protein. The data show 1.5 million to 2 million distinct CDR3 sequences, 28% seen once. Sequenced material: blood. The source of these receptors is a young woman in good health.

The gene calls are TRBV27 and TRBJ2-7, with 7 bases aligning to TRBD1. Trimming removed 3 bases from V and 4 bases from J; junction bases left unmatched: 6. CDR1 and CDR2 (germline): MNHEY, SMNVEV (reference sequence). The CDR3 spans 14 residues. The CDR3 DNA is TGTGCCAGCAGTTTTTCGGCAGGGGGTTACGAGCAGTACTTC. Translating gives CASSFSAGGYEQYF.

This clonotype occurred a few times. The chain joins TRBV7-2 to TRBJ2-3, with TRBD1 matching 9 bases. Germline trimming cut 5 bases from V and 3 bases from J; bases unmatched to any gene: 12. The germline V gene has CDR1 SGHTA and CDR2 FQGNSA. CDR3 length: 17 amino acids. The CDR3 loop is CASSRPQRTGETDTQYF. In DNA, the CDR3 is TGTGCCAGCAGCCGTCCCCAGAGGACAGGGGAAACAGATACGCAGTATTTT. Based on the CDR3 plus reference TRBV7-2 and TRBJ2-3, the full variable domain is GAGVSQSPSNKVTEKGKDVELRCDPISGHTALYWYRQSLGQGLEFLIYFQGNSAPDKSGLPSDRFSAERTGGSVSTLTIQRTQQEDSAVYLCASSRPQRTGETDTQYFGPGTRLTVL.

This clonotype was seen a few times. V usage is TRBV15 and J usage is TRBJ1-5; D remains unclear. The CDR3 runs to 14 residues. V gave up 3 bases and J gave up 4 bases, with 10 bases separating them. CDR1 LNHNV and CDR2 YYDKDF come from the germline V gene (reference sequence). The CDR3 loop is CATSSQPPNQPQHF. Here the CDR3 DNA reads TGTGCCACCAGCAGCCAGCCCCCTAATCAGCCCCAGCATTTT. The full variable domain, its missing parts supplied by reference TRBV15 and TRBJ1-5, is DAMVIQNPRYQVTQFGKPVTLSCSQTLNHNVMYWYQQKSSQAPKLLFHYYDKDFNNEADTPDNFQSRRPNTSFCFLDIRSPGLGDTAMYLCATSSQPPNQPQHFGDGTRLSIL.

This clonotype occurred many times. V gene TRBV20-1 combines with J gene TRBJ2-5; TRBD1 aligns across 8 bases. Near its end, the DNA agrees better with TRBJ2-7, so the J call may be wrong. The CDR3 covers 13 residues. Per the germline V gene, CDR1 is DFQATT and CDR2 is SNEGSKA (reference sequence). CDR3 residues: CSPHRRTGTEQYF. The CDR3 region has the DNA TGCAGTCCCCACCGAAGGACAGGGACCGAGCAGTACTTC.

This chain joins TRBV5-1 and TRBJ2-1; 8 nucleotides agree with TRBD1. The CDR3 runs 13 residues. The J segment lost 13 bases and the V segment lost 4 bases, leaving 10 bases of the junction unmatched. Germline-derived CDR1 and CDR2 are SGHRS and YFSETQ. The CDR3 sequence: CASSPLTGEGQFF. Here the CDR3 DNA reads TGCGCCAGCAGCCCGCTGACAGGGGAAGGACAGTTCTTC. Supplemented by reference TRBV5-1 and TRBJ2-1, the full variable domain reads KAGVTQTPRYLIKTRGQQVTLSCSPISGHRSVSWYQQTPGQGLQFLFEYFSETQRNKGNFPGRFSGRQFSNSRSEMNVSTLELGDSALYLCASSPLTGEGQFFGPGTRLTVL.

In this sample, this clonotype turned up many times. V is TRBV20-1 and J is TRBJ2-5, with D unclear. Trimming stripped 5 bases from V and 4 bases from J, with 11 bases between. This CDR3 spans 12 amino acids. Germline-derived CDR1 and CDR2 are DFQATT and SNEGSKA (reference sequence). CDR3 nucleotide sequence: TGCAGTGCTTTCTGGGGATCAGAGACCCAGTACTTC. This gives the protein CSAFWGSETQYF.

The V gene is TRBV30, the J gene TRBJ2-1; 7 positions match TRBD2. The CDR3 is 13 residues long. Germline V gene lookup returns CDR1 GTSNPN and CDR2 SVGIG (reference sequence). Germline trimming cut 8 bases from V and 2 bases from J; bases unmatched to any gene: 6. The CDR3 region is CAVPSGAYNEQFF. The CDR3, as DNA: TGTGCCGTGCCCAGCGGGGCCTACAATGAGCAGTTCTTC.

Comments on this clonotype: A junction end diverges from the germline sequence, so it may reflect a read error. The chain has TRBV20-1 and TRBJ1-5; D perhaps matches TRBD1 (5 bases). The CDR3 spans 14 residues. The V gene's germline CDR1 is DFQATT and CDR2 SNEGSKA (reference sequence). CDR3 nucleotides: TGCAGTGCTAGTTGGACACCTATTGGGCAGCCCCGGCATTTT. Translated: CSASWTPIGQPRHF.

This clonotype was seen a handful of times. The chain's CDR3 is CASSITGSQAKNIQYF. The CDR3 bases are TGTGCCAGCAGCATTACCGGGAGCCAGGCCAAAAACATTCAGTACTTC. The rearrangement joins TRBV7-9 to TRBJ2-4; TRBD2 is a possible D gene (6 bases). The germline gives CDR1 SEHNR, CDR2 FQNEAQ (reference sequence). With 5 bases removed from V and 1 base from J, the gap between germline ends came to 15 bases. This CDR3 has 16 amino acids. Combining the CDR3 with reference TRBV7-9 and TRBJ2-4 gives the whole variable domain DTGVSQNPRHKITKRGQNVTFRCDPISEHNRLYWYRQTLGQGPEFLTYFQNEAQLEKSRLLSDRFSAERPKGSFSTLEIQRTEQGDSAMYLCASSITGSQAKNIQYFGAGTRLSVL.

This clonotype appeared many times. The chain employs TRBV11-2 and TRBJ2-7; 8 positions match TRBD2. Germline trimming cut 7 bases from V and 2 bases from J; bases unmatched to any gene: 7. The CDR3 is 14 amino acids. Germline CDR1 and CDR2: SGHAT and FQNNGV. CDR3 DNA sequence: TGTGCCAGCATCACCCCGGGACTAGCCTACGAGCAGTACTTC. Translation: CASITPGLAYEQYF.

The gene calls are TRBV4-1 and TRBJ2-2, with D tentatively TRBD2 (5 bases). CDR1 and CDR2 from the germline V gene are MGHRA and YSYEKL. V lost 1 base and J 5 bases, leaving 11 bases between the germline ends. The CDR3 spans 15 residues. CDR3 bases: TGCGCCAGCAGCCAAGGCTTGAGAGGGACCGGGGAGCTGTTTTTT. It codes for CASSQGLRGTGELFF.

The gene calls are TRBV11-2 and TRBJ2-7, with 9 bases identical to TRBD2. CDR1 and CDR2 from the germline V gene are SGHAT and FQNNGV. Trimming at V came to 2 bases and at J to 2 bases, leaving 7 bases not matched to a gene. This CDR3 comprises 16 residues. The CDR3 loop is CASSLTGGRAAYEQYF. CDR3 bases: TGTGCCAGCAGCTTAACTGGCGGGAGGGCCGCCTACGAGCAGTACTTC.

There are a few counts of this clonotype. V is TRBV7-9 and J is TRBJ2-5; D gene ambiguous. V was clipped by 5 bases and J by 3 bases, with 13 bases between them. Per germline, CDR1 SEHNR and CDR2 FQNEAQ (reference sequence). The CDR3 is 14 amino acids. The chain's CDR3 is CASSPISTKETQYF. Here the CDR3 DNA reads TGTGCCAGCAGCCCCATCAGTACCAAAGAGACCCAGTACTTC.

This clonotype was seen a few times. The V and J genes are TRBV28 and TRBJ2-5, with 7 bases that match TRBD1. J lost 4 bases, V lost 10 bases, and 6 bases had no gene match. This CDR3 is built from 12 residues. In germline, CDR1 is MDHEN, CDR2 SYDVKM. The CDR3, as DNA: TGTGCCACCTACAGGGGACCAGAGACCCAGTACTTC. This translates into CATYRGPETQYF.

In this sample, this clonotype turned up a few times. The CDR3 loop reads CATHGEDTQYF. The CDR3 DNA reads TGTGCCACCCACGGGGAGGATACGCAGTATTTT. The chain recombines TRBV2 with TRBJ2-3; D perhaps matches TRBD2 (5 bases). This CDR3 contains 11 residues. Between the trimmed V and J ends, which lost 10 bases and 6 bases, there was a span of 11 bases. Per germline, CDR1 SNHLY and CDR2 FYNNEI.

The rearrangement joins TRBV5-1 to TRBJ2-1; TRBD1 might be the D (5 bases). Germline lookup yields CDR1 SGHRS and CDR2 YFSETQ. V was cut by 0 bases and J by 4 bases, with 17 bases left in between. This CDR3 has 17 amino acids. CDR3 DNA: TGCGCCAGCAGCTTGGCCACAGGTGGAGCTTTATACAATGAGCAGTTCTTC. Amino acid sequence: CASSLATGGALYNEQFF.

The sample holds a few counts of this clonotype. J is TRBJ2-3 and V is TRBV9; D uncertain. V shed 0 bases and J shed 5 bases, with 4 bases lying between them. The CDR3 runs to 12 residues. Germline V gene lookup returns CDR1 SGDLS and CDR2 YYNGEE. CDR3 sequence: CASSVERDTQYF. The DNA for the CDR3 is TGTGCCAGCAGCGTAGAGCGAGATACGCAGTATTTT.

The chain joins TRBV7-2 to TRBJ1-5; unclear D gene. Germline V gene lookup returns CDR1 SGHTA and CDR2 FQGNSA. Trimming removed 1 base from V and 6 bases from J, with 13 bases in between. There are 15 residues in the CDR3. The chain's CDR3 is CASSLVPGPGQPQHF. The CDR3 DNA reads TGTGCCAGCAGCTTAGTTCCGGGTCCGGGTCAGCCCCAGCATTTT. Using reference TRBV7-2 and TRBJ1-5 for the parts outside the CDR3, the full variable domain is GAGVSQSPSNKVTEKGKDVELRCDPISGHTALYWYRQSLGQGLEFLIYFQGNSAPDKSGLPSDRFSAERTGGSVSTLTIQRTQQEDSAVYLCASSLVPGPGQPQHFGDGTRLSIL.

About this clonotype: Compared with germline, one end of the junction differs, possibly owing to a read error. The V and J genes are TRBV5-6 and TRBJ2-7; 11 bases fit TRBD1. Germline V CDR1 and CDR2: SGHDT, YYEEEE. CDR3 length: 16 residues. The DNA of the CDR3 is TGTACCAGCAGCTTGCCCGGACAGGGGGCGTCCTACGAGCAGTACTTC. Its protein product is CTSSLPGQGASYEQYF.

This clonotype has more than one count but fewer than ten. CDR3 DNA sequence: TGTGCCAGCAGCGGGGGACTAGCGGGAAGGACAGATACGCAGTATTTT. The encoded protein is CASSGGLAGRTDTQYF. The chain uses TRBV9 and TRBJ2-3, with 13 bases lining up with TRBD2. The CDR3 spans 16 residues. Germline loops: CDR1 SGDLS, CDR2 YYNGEE. With V trimmed by 3 bases and J by 3 bases, 4 bases remained unmatched.

The V gene is TRBV20-1, the J gene TRBJ2-3, with 14 bases lining up with TRBD2. The ends lost 6 bases at V and 5 bases at J; junction bases unmatched: 7. This CDR3 comprises 15 residues. The germline V gene has CDR1 DFQATT and CDR2 SNEGSKA (reference sequence). The CDR3 region is CSAEGLAGVVDTQYF. DNA of the CDR3: TGCAGTGCCGAGGGACTAGCGGGAGTGGTAGATACGCAGTATTTT.

This clonotype showed up many times. The V call is TRBV4-1, the J call TRBJ2-7; TRBD1 matches at 7 bases. The CDR3 is made up of 15 amino acids. Per the germline V gene, CDR1 is MGHRA and CDR2 is YSYEKL. Trimming cost V 0 bases and J 3 bases; bases outside gene matches: 5. Written as DNA, the CDR3 is TGCGCCAGCAGCCAAGATCGACGGGACAGCTACGAGCAGTACTTC. This encodes CASSQDRRDSYEQYF.

The gene calls are TRBV6-2 or TRBV6-3 and TRBJ2-1, with 8 bases aligning to TRBD2. The V gene end was trimmed by 8 bases and the J gene end by 6 bases; junction bases not matched to a gene: 6. Looked up from germline, CDR1 is MNHEY and CDR2 is SVGEGT. This CDR3 spans 13 amino acids. CDR3 bases: TGTGCCAGCGGCGGTAGCGGGATCAATGAGCAGTTCTTC. Translating it yields CASGGSGINEQFF.

The chain couples TRBV6-1 to TRBJ1-5; D is uncertain. The V gene lost 2 bases and the J gene lost 9 bases, with 8 bases spanning the gap. Looked up from germline, CDR1 is MNHNS and CDR2 is SASEGT. This CDR3 has 12 amino acids. This CDR3 reads CASSEWKTPQHF. As DNA, the CDR3 is TGTGCCAGCAGTGAATGGAAGACGCCCCAGCATTTT.

In its sample, this clonotype was seen many times. CDR3 sequence: CASSSGLAGGYEQYF. CDR3 in DNA: TGTGCCAGCAGCTCGGGACTAGCGGGAGGATACGAGCAGTACTTC. The V gene is TRBV7-2, the J gene TRBJ2-7, with TRBD2 matching over 15 bases. The CDR3 contains 15 residues. The trim removed 4 bases at V and 4 bases at J, leaving 2 bases unmatched. Germline values: CDR1 SGHTA, CDR2 FQGNSA. Full variable domain (outside the CDR3, taken from reference TRBV7-2 and TRBJ2-7): GAGVSQSPSNKVTEKGKDVELRCDPISGHTALYWYRQSLGQGLEFLIYFQGNSAPDKSGLPSDRFSAERTGGSVSTLTIQRTQQEDSAVYLCASSSGLAGGYEQYFGPGTRLTVT.

The chain couples TRBV5-1 to TRBJ2-3, with unresolved D. The CDR3 has 14 amino acids. Trimming pared 9 bases from V and 1 base from J, leaving 15 bases between. CDR1 SGHRS and CDR2 YFSETQ come from the germline V gene. The CDR3 DNA is TGCGCCACCACAGTAGCCCCGGGCACAGATACGCAGTATTTT. As protein: CATTVAPGTDTQYF.

The chain is built from TRBV2 and TRBJ1-4; possible D gene TRBD1, 5 bases. The CDR3 loop spans 14 amino acids. Germline V gene sequence: CDR1 SNHLY, CDR2 FYNNEI. The V end was cut by 1 base, the J end by 7 bases, with 10 bases between. CDR3 sequence (DNA): TGTGCCAGCAGTGAAGGCAGGGCAGGTGAAAAACTGTTTTTT. Its translation is CASSEGRAGEKLFF.

This clonotype was seen repeatedly, ten times or more. V gene TRBV5-1 combines with J gene TRBJ2-1; D is possibly TRBD1 or TRBD2 (6 bases each). Per the germline V gene, CDR1 is SGHRS and CDR2 is YFSETQ. The germline V and J ends were trimmed by 4 bases and 7 bases, with 18 bases remaining between them. The CDR3 totals 15 residues. The CDR3 nucleotides are TGCGCCAGCAGCCCCGCCGGGGGCATTATGAATGAGCAGTTCTTC. It specifies CASSPAGGIMNEQFF.

Remarks on this clonotype: A much bigger clone sits one base away, suggesting this may be a read error. V usage is TRBV10-3 and J usage is TRBJ2-7, with TRBD2 matching over 7 bases. There are 13 residues in the CDR3. V lost 3 bases, J lost 3 bases, and 2 bases stayed unmatched. Germline V lookup: CDR1 ENHRY, CDR2 SYGVKD. This chain's CDR3 is CAISDSGGYEQYF. The CDR3 DNA reads TGTGCCATCAGTGACTCGGGGGGCTACGAGCAGTACTTC.

The J gene is TRBJ2-7, the V gene TRBV4-1; 12 positions match TRBD1. This CDR3 contains 15 residues. With V trimmed by 3 bases and J by 6 bases, 6 bases remained unmatched. Germline V gene data show CDR1 as MGHRA and CDR2 as YSYEKL. CDR3 region: CASSQKPGQGAEQYF. In DNA, the CDR3 is TGCGCCAGCAGCCAGAAACCGGGACAGGGGGCCGAGCAGTACTTC.